This T cell receptor beta chain was profiled in a study of identical twins. TCRdb redid the calling of the 5' RACE reads with MiXCR, one entry per CDR3 protein. The repertoire includes some 250,000 distinct CDR3 sequences, 6.5% to 8% of them detected once, and roughly 15% sits in the top ten. The CDR3 runs to 16 residues. V gave up 4 bases and J gave up 7 bases, with 23 bases separating them. Germline assignment: CDR1 MNHEY and CDR2 SMNVEV (reference sequence). This clonotype was seen a few times. This sample was shared with a second study, whose subject was T cells expressing NK-cell markers.

Sample: CD8+ T cells sorted from blood. The receptor was derived from a woman between 18 and 30 years old in good health. This chain uses TRBV27 with TRBJ2-7; a weak D match, TRBD2 (5 bases). The CDR3 region is CASSSLDPRVASEQYF. CDR3 sequence (DNA): TGTGCCAGCAGTTCCCTGGACCCTAGGGTAGCGAGTGAGCAGTACTTC.